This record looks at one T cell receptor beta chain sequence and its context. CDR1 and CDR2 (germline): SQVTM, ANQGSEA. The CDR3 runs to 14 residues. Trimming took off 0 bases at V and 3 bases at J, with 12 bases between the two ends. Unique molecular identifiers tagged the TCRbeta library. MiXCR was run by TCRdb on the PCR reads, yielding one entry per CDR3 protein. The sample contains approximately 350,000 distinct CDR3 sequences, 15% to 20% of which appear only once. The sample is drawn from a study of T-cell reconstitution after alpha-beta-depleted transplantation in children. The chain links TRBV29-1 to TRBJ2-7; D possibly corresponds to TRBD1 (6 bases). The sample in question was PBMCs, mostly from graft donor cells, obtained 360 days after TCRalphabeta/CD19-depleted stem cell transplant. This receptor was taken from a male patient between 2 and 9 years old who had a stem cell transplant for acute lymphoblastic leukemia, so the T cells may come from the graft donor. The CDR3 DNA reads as TGCAGCGTTGAAGAGGCGGAAGGGGGCTACGAGCAGTACTTC. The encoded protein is CSVEEAEGGYEQYF.